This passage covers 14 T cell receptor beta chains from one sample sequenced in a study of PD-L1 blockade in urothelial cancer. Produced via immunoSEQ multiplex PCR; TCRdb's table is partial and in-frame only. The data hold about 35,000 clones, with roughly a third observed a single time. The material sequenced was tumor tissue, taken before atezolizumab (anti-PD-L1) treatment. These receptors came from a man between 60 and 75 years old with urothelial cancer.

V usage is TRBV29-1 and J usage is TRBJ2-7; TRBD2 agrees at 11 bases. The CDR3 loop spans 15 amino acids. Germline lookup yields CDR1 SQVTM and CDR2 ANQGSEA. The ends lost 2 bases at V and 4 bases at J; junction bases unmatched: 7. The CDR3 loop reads CSVETSGGYIYEQYF. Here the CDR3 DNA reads TGCAGCGTTGAAACTAGCGGGGGCTACATATACGAGCAGTACTTC.

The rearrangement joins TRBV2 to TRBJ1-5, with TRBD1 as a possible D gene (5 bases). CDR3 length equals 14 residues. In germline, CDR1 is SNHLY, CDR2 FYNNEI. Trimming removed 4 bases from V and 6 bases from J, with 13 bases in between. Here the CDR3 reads CASSALGVGQPQHF. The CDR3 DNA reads TGTGCCAGCAGTGCTCTAGGGGTAGGTCAGCCCCAGCATTTT.

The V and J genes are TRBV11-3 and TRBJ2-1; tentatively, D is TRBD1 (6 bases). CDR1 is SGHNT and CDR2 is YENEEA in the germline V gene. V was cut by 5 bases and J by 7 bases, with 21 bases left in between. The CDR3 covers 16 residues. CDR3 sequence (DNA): TGTGCCAGCAGCCGTGGGGGCTCCGACTTCCAAAATGAGCAGTTCTTC. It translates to CASSRGGSDFQNEQFF.

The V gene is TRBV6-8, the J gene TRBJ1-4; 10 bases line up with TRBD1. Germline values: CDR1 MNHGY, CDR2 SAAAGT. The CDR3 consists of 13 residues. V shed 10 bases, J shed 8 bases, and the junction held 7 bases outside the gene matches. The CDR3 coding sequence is TGTGCCATACGGACAGGGGGAAACGAAAAACTGTTTTTT. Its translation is CAIRTGGNEKLFF.

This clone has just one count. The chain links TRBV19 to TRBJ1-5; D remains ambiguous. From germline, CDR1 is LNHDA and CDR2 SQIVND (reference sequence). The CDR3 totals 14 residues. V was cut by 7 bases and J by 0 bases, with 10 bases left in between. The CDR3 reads CASNRANSNQPQHF. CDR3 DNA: TGTGCCAGTAATCGGGCAAATAGCAATCAGCCCCAGCATTTT.

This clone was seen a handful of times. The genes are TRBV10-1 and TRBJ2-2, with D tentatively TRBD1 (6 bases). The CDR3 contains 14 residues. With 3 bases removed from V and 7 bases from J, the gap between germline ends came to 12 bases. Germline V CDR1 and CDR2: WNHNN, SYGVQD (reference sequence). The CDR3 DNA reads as TGCGCCAGCAGTGATCCAGGGGTAGTCGGGGAGCTGTTTTTT. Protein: CASSDPGVVGELFF.

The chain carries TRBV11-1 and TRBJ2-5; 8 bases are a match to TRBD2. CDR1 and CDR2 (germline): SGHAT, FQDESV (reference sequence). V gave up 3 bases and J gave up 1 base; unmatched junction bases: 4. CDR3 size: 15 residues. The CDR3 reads CASSLERESQETQYF. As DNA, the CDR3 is TGTGCCAGCAGCTTGGAGCGGGAGAGCCAAGAGACCCAGTACTTC.

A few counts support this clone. The CDR3 protein is CASSNNLGGGTGELFF. The CDR3 nucleotides read TGTGCCAGTAGTAATAATTTAGGGGGCGGGACCGGGGAGCTGTTTTTT. This chain joins TRBV19 and TRBJ2-2, with TRBD1 identical over 7 bases. There are 16 residues in the CDR3. Losses at the gene ends were 4 bases for V and 5 bases for J; bases not matched to a gene: 10. Germline CDR1 and CDR2: LNHDA and SQIVND (reference sequence).

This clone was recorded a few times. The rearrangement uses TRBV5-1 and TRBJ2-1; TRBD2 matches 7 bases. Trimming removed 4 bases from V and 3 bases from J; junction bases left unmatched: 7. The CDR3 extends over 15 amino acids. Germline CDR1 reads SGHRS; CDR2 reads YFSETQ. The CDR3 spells CASSPRGRDYNEQFF. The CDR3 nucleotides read TGCGCCAGCAGCCCCCGGGGGAGGGACTACAATGAGCAGTTCTTC.

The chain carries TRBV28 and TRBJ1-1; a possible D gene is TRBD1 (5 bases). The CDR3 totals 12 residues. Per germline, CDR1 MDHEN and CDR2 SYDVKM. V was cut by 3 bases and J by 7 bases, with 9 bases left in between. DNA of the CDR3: TGTGCCAGCAGTTTCCGGAGGGGTGAAGCTTTCTTT. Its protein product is CASSFRRGEAFF.

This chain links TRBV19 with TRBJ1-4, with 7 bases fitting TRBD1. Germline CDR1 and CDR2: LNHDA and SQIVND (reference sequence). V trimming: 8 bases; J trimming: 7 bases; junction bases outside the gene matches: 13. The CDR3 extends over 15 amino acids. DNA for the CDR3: TGTGCCAGTGGGTGGAGGGCAGGGGGTATTGAAAAACTGTTTTTT. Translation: CASGWRAGGIEKLFF.

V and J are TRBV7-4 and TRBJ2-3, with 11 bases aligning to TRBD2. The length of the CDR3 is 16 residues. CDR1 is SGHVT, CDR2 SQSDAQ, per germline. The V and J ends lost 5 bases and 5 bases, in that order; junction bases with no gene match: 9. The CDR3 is CASSVGGLAGGDTQYF. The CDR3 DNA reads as TGTGCCAGCAGCGTAGGAGGACTAGCGGGTGGAGATACGCAGTATTTT.

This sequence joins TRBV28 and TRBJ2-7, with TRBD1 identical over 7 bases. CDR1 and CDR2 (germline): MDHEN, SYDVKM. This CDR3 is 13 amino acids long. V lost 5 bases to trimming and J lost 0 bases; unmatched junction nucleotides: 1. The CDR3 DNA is TGTGCCAGCAGTGGGACAGACTCCTACGAGCAGTACTTC. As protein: CASSGTDSYEQYF.

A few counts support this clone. The CDR3 region is CAISESIGGETQYF. DNA of the CDR3: TGTGCCATCAGTGAGTCGATAGGGGGAGAGACCCAGTACTTC. This sequence joins TRBV10-3 and TRBJ2-5; perhaps TRBD1 as D (6 bases). The CDR3 length is 14 residues. Germline lookup yields CDR1 ENHRY and CDR2 SYGVKD. V was trimmed by 0 bases and J by 4 bases, leaving 9 bases between them.